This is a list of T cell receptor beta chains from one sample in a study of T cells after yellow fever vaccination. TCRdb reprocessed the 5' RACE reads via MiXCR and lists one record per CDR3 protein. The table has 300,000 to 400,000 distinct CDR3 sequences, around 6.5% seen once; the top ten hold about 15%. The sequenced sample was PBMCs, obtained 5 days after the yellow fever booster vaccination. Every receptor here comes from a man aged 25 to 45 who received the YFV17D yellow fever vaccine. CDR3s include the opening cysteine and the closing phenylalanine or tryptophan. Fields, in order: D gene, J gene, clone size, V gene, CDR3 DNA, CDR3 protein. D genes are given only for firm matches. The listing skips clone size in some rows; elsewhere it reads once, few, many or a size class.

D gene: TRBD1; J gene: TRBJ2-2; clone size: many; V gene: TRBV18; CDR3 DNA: TGTGCCAGCTCACCGGGACAGGGAAACACCGGGGAGCTGTTTTTT; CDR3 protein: CASSPGQGNTGELFF
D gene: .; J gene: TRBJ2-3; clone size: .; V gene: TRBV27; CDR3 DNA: TGTGCCAGTAAGAAATCAGGGTCCCTGGGGCCTAGCACAGATACGCAGTATTTT; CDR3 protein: CASKKSGSLGPSTDTQYF
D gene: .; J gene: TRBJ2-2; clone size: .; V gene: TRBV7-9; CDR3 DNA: TGTGCCAGCAGCTTAATTGACTGGACAACGAACACCGGGGAGCTGTTTTTT; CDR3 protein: CASSLIDWTTNTGELFF
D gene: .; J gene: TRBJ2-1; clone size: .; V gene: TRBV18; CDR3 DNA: TGTGCCAGCTCACCACGTCCTTGGGATGAGCAGTTCTTC; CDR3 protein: CASSPRPWDEQFF
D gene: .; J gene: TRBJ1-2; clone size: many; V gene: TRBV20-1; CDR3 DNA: TGCAGTGCTAACCCCGGGACGGACCTCTACACCTTC; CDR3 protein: CSANPGTDLYTF
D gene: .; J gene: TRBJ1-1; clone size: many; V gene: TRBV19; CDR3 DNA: TGTGCCAGTAGTAAGAACACTGAAGCTTTCTTT; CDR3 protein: CASSKNTEAFF
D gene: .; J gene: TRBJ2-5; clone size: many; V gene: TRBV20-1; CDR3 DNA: TGCAGTGCTAGACCAGGAGGAGAGACCCAGTACTTC; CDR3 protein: CSARPGGETQYF
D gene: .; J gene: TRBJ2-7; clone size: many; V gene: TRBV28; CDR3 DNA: TGTGCCAGCAGTTTTGGGGGGACACTCTCCTACGAGCAGTACTTC; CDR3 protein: CASSFGGTLSYEQYF
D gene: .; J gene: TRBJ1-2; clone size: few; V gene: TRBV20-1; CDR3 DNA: TGCAGTGCTAGAGGACTAGGGACCGGAGGTCTTTCTACTGGCTACACCTTC; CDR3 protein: CSARGLGTGGLSTGYTF
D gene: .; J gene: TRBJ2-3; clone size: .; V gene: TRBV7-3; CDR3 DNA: TGTGCCAGCAGCTTAAGGCCCGGGACTCCGGAAACTTATACGCAGTATTTT; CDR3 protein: CASSLRPGTPETYTQYF
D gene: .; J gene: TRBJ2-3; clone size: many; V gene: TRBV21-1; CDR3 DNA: TGTGCCAGCAGCAAAGCCCCCAAACTAGCGGGAAAACTAGATACGCAGTATTTT; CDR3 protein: CASSKAPKLAGKLDTQYF
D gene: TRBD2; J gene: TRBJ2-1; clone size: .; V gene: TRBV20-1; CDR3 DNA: TGCAGTGCTATTACTAGCGGGAGGTTTTACAATGAGCAGTTCTTC; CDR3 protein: CSAITSGRFYNEQFF